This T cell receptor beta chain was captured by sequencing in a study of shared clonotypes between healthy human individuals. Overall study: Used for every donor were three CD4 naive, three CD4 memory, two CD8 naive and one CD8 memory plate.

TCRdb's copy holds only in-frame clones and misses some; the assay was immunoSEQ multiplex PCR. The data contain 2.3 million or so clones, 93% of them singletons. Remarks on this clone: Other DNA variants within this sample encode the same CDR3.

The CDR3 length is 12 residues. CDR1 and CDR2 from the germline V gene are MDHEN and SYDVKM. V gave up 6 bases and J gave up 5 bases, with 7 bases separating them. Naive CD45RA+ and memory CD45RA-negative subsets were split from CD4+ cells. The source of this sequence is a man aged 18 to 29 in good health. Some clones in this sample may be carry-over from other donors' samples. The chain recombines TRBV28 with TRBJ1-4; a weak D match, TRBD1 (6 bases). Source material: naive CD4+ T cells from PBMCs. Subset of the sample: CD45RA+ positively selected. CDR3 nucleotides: TGTGCCAGCAGAACAGGGAATGAAAAACTGTTTTTT. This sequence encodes CASRTGNEKLFF.